The source of this T cell receptor beta chain is a study of blood T cell repertoires in COVID-19. About the research overall: Sites across the United States, Italy and Spain contributed samples from acute and convalescent COVID-19. From T cells, B-cell-depleted T cells, or PBMCs came the material, which was cDNA or gDNA.

In the authors' methods: How many nucleated cells were present was estimated from reference gene primer amplification. TCRdb keeps only in-frame clones here, not all; method: immunoSEQ multiplex PCR. The DNA was the basis for D and trimming; V, J and clone size are from that table. The sample contains just over 80,000 clones, about 70% of which appear only once. The sequenced sample consisted of peripheral blood. This TCR was sampled from a woman older than 75 with active or convalescent COVID-19.

CDR3 in amino acids: CASTARWTIPTQPQHF. The CDR3 bases are TGTGCCAGCACAGCTCGGTGGACTATTCCGACTCAGCCCCAGCATTTT. The rearrangement joins TRBV21-1 to TRBJ1-5. TRBV21-1 is shown as a pseudogene. CDR3 length: 16 amino acids.